Each of the 29 T cell receptor beta chains below was sequenced from the same sample in a study of blood T cell repertoires in COVID-19. Clones were read by immunoSEQ multiplex PCR, and TCRdb kept only the in-frame ones, dropping some. Of 200,000 to 250,000 clones in the sample, around 82% were seen once. The sample consisted of PBMCs or T cells enriched from blood (not recorded which). The receptors stem from a woman in her 40s with acute COVID-19.

This chain links TRBV19 with TRBJ1-1; no definite D call. The CDR3 runs 13 residues. V dropped 6 bases and J dropped 11 bases, with 19 bases sitting between them. Germline CDR1 is LNHDA and CDR2 is SQIVND (reference sequence). This CDR3 is CASSLLRVPQAFF. CDR3 DNA: TGTGCCAGTAGCCTCCTTCGGGTCCCCCAGGCTTTCTTT.

This clone was counted between two and nine times. The rearrangement joins TRBV30 to TRBJ2-3, with 11 bases matching TRBD1. This CDR3 region has 14 residues. Germline CDR1 reads GTSNPN; CDR2 reads SVGIG (reference sequence). V trimming: 8 bases; J trimming: 2 bases; junction bases outside the gene matches: 6. CDR3 loop: CAGQGARATDTQYF. The CDR3 region has the DNA TGTGCCGGACAGGGGGCTCGTGCCACAGATACGCAGTATTTT.

The chain recombines TRBV29-1 with TRBJ2-1; 8 bases fit TRBD1. V shed 1 base and J 7 bases; nucleotides not matched to a gene: 3. This CDR3 has 13 amino acids. CDR1 and CDR2 (germline): SQVTM, ANQGSEA. CDR3 sequence: CSVEGQGANEQFF. The CDR3 DNA sequence: TGCAGCGTTGAAGGGCAGGGGGCTAATGAGCAGTTCTTC.

The count of this clone is one. CDR3 region: CASSLISDPTKSPLHF. The CDR3 bases are TGTGCCAGTAGTCTCATTTCAGACCCGACAAAGTCACCCCTCCACTTT. The chain uses TRBV19 and TRBJ1-6; D remains unclear. Germline V gene lookup returns CDR1 LNHDA and CDR2 SQIVND (reference sequence). This CDR3 has 16 residues. Trimming removed 5 bases from V and 10 bases from J, with 21 bases in between.

V gene TRBV2 combines with J gene TRBJ1-2, with D tentatively TRBD1 (5 bases). Trimming removed 1 base from V and 4 bases from J, with 10 bases in between. Germline CDR1 SNHLY, CDR2 FYNNEI. The CDR3 sequence is 14 residues long. The CDR3: CASSEEGPAYGYTF. CDR3 DNA: TGTGCCAGCAGTGAAGAGGGGCCTGCCTATGGCTACACCTTC.

This chain links TRBV5-1 with TRBJ2-3; 11 positions match TRBD1. V shed 0 bases, J shed 5 bases, and the junction held 2 bases outside the gene matches. The CDR3 has 15 residues. Per germline, CDR1 SGHRS and CDR2 YFSETQ. The CDR3 DNA reads TGCGCCAGCAGCTTGGAGGGGACAGGGGGAGATACGCAGTATTTT. This translates into CASSLEGTGGDTQYF. The full variable domain, its missing parts supplied by reference TRBV5-1 and TRBJ2-3, is KAGVTQTPRYLIKTRGQQVTLSCSPISGHRSVSWYQQTPGQGLQFLFEYFSETQRNKGNFPGRFSGRQFSNSRSEMNVSTLELGDSALYLCASSLEGTGGDTQYFGPGTRLTVL.

The CDR3 loop is CASSRTGATNEKLFF. In DNA form, the CDR3 reads TGCGCCAGCAGCCGAACAGGGGCAACTAATGAAAAACTGTTTTTT. This chain joins TRBV4-3 and TRBJ1-4; 7 bases line up with TRBD1. J gave up 0 bases and V 4 bases, and 2 bases lay outside the gene matches. The germline CDR1 and CDR2 sequences are LGHNA and YSLEER. The CDR3 length is 15 residues.

The chain uses TRBV7-3 and TRBJ1-2; 8 bases are a match to TRBD1. CDR1 and CDR2 from the germline V gene are SGHTA and FQGTGA. J gave up 7 bases and V 5 bases, and 6 bases lay outside the gene matches. There are 13 residues in the CDR3. CDR3 nucleotide sequence: TGTGCCAGCAGCATCGGGACAGGAGGTGGCTACACCTTC. It is translated as CASSIGTGGGYTF.

The V gene is TRBV19, the J gene TRBJ2-5; D perhaps matches TRBD1 (5 bases). The CDR3 runs 16 residues. Germline loops: CDR1 LNHDA, CDR2 SQIVND (reference sequence). Trimming cost V 5 bases and J 2 bases, with 18 bases left between them. CDR3 nucleotides: TGTGCCAGTAGTCCATGGAAGGGGTTAGGGCAAGAGACCCAGTACTTC. This translates into CASSPWKGLGQETQYF.

The rearrangement links TRBV9 to TRBJ2-7; 8 bases map to TRBD2. The CDR3 has 16 amino acids. In germline, CDR1 is SGDLS, CDR2 YYNGEE. The V segment lost 0 bases and the J segment 3 bases; nucleotides outside the gene matches: 8. The DNA of the CDR3 is TGTGCCAGCAGCGTAGTGCCGGGAGGGGATTACTACGAGCAGTACTTC. This translates into CASSVVPGGDYYEQYF.

The chain joins TRBV6-2 or TRBV6-3 to TRBJ2-3, with TRBD2 matching 9 bases. This CDR3 has 14 residues. The V gene end was trimmed by 5 bases and the J gene end by 14 bases; junction bases not matched to a gene: 14. CDR1 MNHEY and CDR2 SVGEGT come from the germline V gene. Here the CDR3 reads CASSPFGAGGVLYF. The CDR3 DNA reads as TGTGCCAGCAGTCCCTTCGGAGCGGGAGGAGTGCTGTATTTT.

V gene TRBV5-1 combines with J gene TRBJ2-5, with 12 bases matching TRBD1. V lost 4 bases, J lost 7 bases, and 8 bases stayed unmatched. Germline CDR1 SGHRS, CDR2 YFSETQ. The CDR3 length is 15 residues. This CDR3 is CASSEGTGGGRTQYF. The DNA for the CDR3 is TGCGCCAGCAGCGAAGGGACAGGGGGCGGACGGACCCAGTACTTC.

This chain's CDR3 is CASSPNPVMNTEAFF. The CDR3, as DNA: TGTGCCAGCAGCCCAAACCCAGTTATGAACACTGAAGCTTTCTTT. This chain uses TRBV6-5 with TRBJ1-1; D is ambiguous. The ends were cut back, 6 bases at V and 0 bases at J, with 14 bases in the middle. The germline CDR1 and CDR2 sequences are MNHEY and SVGAGI. The CDR3 spans 15 residues.

The chain uses TRBV28 and TRBJ2-1; 14 positions match TRBD2. This CDR3 comprises 14 residues. Germline V gives CDR1 MDHEN, CDR2 SYDVKM. With V trimmed by 6 bases and J by 12 bases, 7 bases remained unmatched. The CDR3 DNA reads as TGTGCCAGCAGCGGGACTAGCGGGAGAGGGGGGCAGTTCTTC. Translated, it gives CASSGTSGRGGQFF.

The V call is TRBV10-3, the J call TRBJ2-7, with a tentative D call TRBD2 (5 bases). The ends were cut back, 5 bases at V and 3 bases at J, with 11 bases in the middle. This CDR3 comprises 13 residues. Germline V gene sequence: CDR1 ENHRY, CDR2 SYGVKD. CDR3 sequence: CAISREGVYEQYF. The DNA of the CDR3 is TGTGCCATCAGTAGAGAGGGAGTCTACGAGCAGTACTTC.

V is TRBV30 and J is TRBJ2-7; weak D call: TRBD1 (6 bases). V dropped 2 bases and J dropped 1 base, with 9 bases sitting between them. There are 13 residues in the CDR3. Germline V gives CDR1 GTSNPN, CDR2 SVGIG (reference sequence). CDR3 bases: TGTGCCTGGAGTTCTGGACAGTCCTACGAGCAGTACTTC. Translating it yields CAWSSGQSYEQYF.

CDR3 coding DNA: TGCGCCAGCAGCCAAGAGGGGACAGGGCCTGAAAAACTGTTTTTT. Its translation is CASSQEGTGPEKLFF. The gene calls are TRBV4-3 and TRBJ1-4, with 9 nucleotides matching TRBD1. The CDR3 is 15 amino acids. Germline V CDR1 and CDR2: LGHNA, YSLEER. J gave up 7 bases and V 0 bases, and 3 bases lay outside the gene matches.

This clone showed up just once. The rearrangement joins TRBV9 to TRBJ1-1; D gene ambiguous. The CDR3 loop spans 13 amino acids. Trimming took 4 bases from V and 4 from J, leaving 11 bases between them. Germline V gene data show CDR1 as SGDLS and CDR2 as YYNGEE. Here the CDR3 DNA reads TGTGCCAGCAGCCCCTCCTGGAGCACTGAAGCTTTCTTT. Encoded protein: CASSPSWSTEAFF.

The gene calls are TRBV4-2 and TRBJ2-7, with a tentative D call TRBD2 (5 bases). The CDR3 has 12 amino acids. Deletions cut 8 bases from V and 3 bases from J, with 11 bases between. CDR1 is LGHNA and CDR2 is YNFKEQ in the germline V gene. CDR3 residues: CASGAGRYEQYF. The CDR3, as DNA: TGTGCCAGCGGTGCGGGCCGCTACGAGCAGTACTTC.

This clone was picked up a small number of times. V gene TRBV28 combines with J gene TRBJ2-7, with a weak D call TRBD1 (5 bases). Per germline, CDR1 MDHEN and CDR2 SYDVKM. V was trimmed by 5 bases and J by 13 bases, leaving 15 bases between them. The CDR3 is 11 residues long. CDR3 region: CASSTPQGNYF. In DNA, the CDR3 is TGTGCCAGCAGTACCCCCCAGGGTAACTACTTC.

This chain's CDR3 is CASSPEGTRDTDTQYF. DNA for the CDR3: TGCGCCAGCAGCCCGGAGGGGACTCGAGACACAGATACGCAGTATTTT. This chain connects TRBV5-1 to TRBJ2-3, with D possibly matching TRBD2 (6 bases). The CDR3 loop spans 16 amino acids. The germline CDR1 and CDR2 sequences are SGHRS and YFSETQ. The V gene lost 4 bases and the J gene lost 2 bases, with 17 bases spanning the gap.

The chain employs TRBV28 and TRBJ2-3; the match to TRBD2 covers 7 bases. The CDR3 length is 14 residues. V trimming: 7 bases; J trimming: 1 base; junction bases outside the gene matches: 5. Per germline, CDR1 MDHEN and CDR2 SYDVKM. The CDR3 DNA follows: TGTGCCAGCACCAAGACTAGCCGCACAGATACGCAGTATTTT. Amino acids: CASTKTSRTDTQYF.

This clone was observed a few times. The identical CDR3 is also encoded by other nucleotide sequences in the sample. The rearrangement links TRBV12-3 or TRBV12-4 to TRBJ1-1; D gene ambiguous. The CDR3 sequence is 13 residues long. V lost 5 bases and J lost 1, with 8 bases in between. CDR3 loop: CASSLGPNTEAFF. The CDR3 coding sequence is TGTGCCAGCAGTCTCGGTCCGAACACTGAAGCTTTCTTT.

The CDR3 reads CAWSVDRAYGYTF. Written as DNA, the CDR3 is TGTGCCTGGAGTGTTGACAGGGCCTATGGCTACACCTTC. The chain combines TRBV30 with TRBJ1-2, with 7 positions matching TRBD1. The germline gives CDR1 GTSNPN, CDR2 SVGIG (reference sequence). CDR3 length: 13 residues. J was trimmed by 4 bases and V by 0 bases; bases with no gene match: 2.

The chain employs TRBV30 and TRBJ1-5, with 11 bases that match TRBD1. The CDR3 spans 14 residues. Germline CDR1 is GTSNPN and CDR2 is SVGIG (reference sequence). V was clipped by 3 bases and J by 6 bases; unmatched bases: 4. The CDR3 is CAWRAGTGGQPQHF. The DNA of the CDR3 is TGTGCCTGGAGGGCCGGGACAGGGGGTCAGCCCCAGCATTTT.

The chain has TRBV20-1 and TRBJ1-1; D perhaps matches TRBD1 (6 bases). This CDR3 spans 11 amino acids. Germline-derived CDR1 and CDR2 are DFQATT and SNEGSKA (reference sequence). V was trimmed by 3 bases and J by 10 bases, leaving 12 bases between them. The CDR3 sequence is CSARDSWAAFF. CDR3 nucleotide sequence: TGCAGTGCTAGGGACAGCTGGGCAGCTTTCTTT.

The chain has TRBV29-1 and TRBJ2-5, with 7 positions matching TRBD2. Germline trimming cut 7 bases from V and 5 bases from J; bases unmatched to any gene: 10. Germline loops: CDR1 SQVTM, CDR2 ANQGSEA. The CDR3 contains 13 residues. The CDR3 nucleotides read TGCAGCGCCTGCCGTTGGGGGGGGGAGACCCAGTACTTC. It yields the protein CSACRWGGETQYF.

V and J are TRBV3-1 (or the pseudogene TRBV3-2) and TRBJ1-2; unclear D gene. Trimming stripped 4 bases from V and 7 bases from J, with 13 bases between. CDR3 length: 13 residues. The germline gives CDR1 LGHDT, CDR2 YNNKEL (reference sequence). In DNA, the CDR3 is TGTGCCAGCAGCCCGGGAATGGGGAGTGGCTACACCTTC. It yields the protein CASSPGMGSGYTF.

This clone turned up a few times. The chain combines TRBV4-3 with TRBJ2-7, with TRBD1 identical over 10 bases. CDR1 and CDR2 (germline): LGHNA, YSLEER. V lost 4 bases, J lost 6 bases, and 6 bases stayed unmatched. The CDR3 is made up of 14 amino acids. CDR3 sequence: CASSRDRGPLEQYF. DNA for the CDR3: TGCGCCAGCAGCCGGGACAGGGGTCCGCTCGAGCAGTACTTC.